The 9 T cell receptor beta chains below were found in one sample sequenced in a study of OX40 agonist ivuxolimab in advanced cancers. TCRdb keeps only in-frame clones here, not all; method: immunoSEQ multiplex PCR. The sample consists of some 85,000 clones, more than 70% of them appearing once. This specimen consisted of CD4+ or CD8+ T cells sorted from blood, obtained in a trial of the OX40 agonist ivuxolimab. These receptors were taken from an adult with an advanced solid tumor such as melanoma, head and neck, liver or kidney cancer.

The table lists this clone with a count of one. V and J are TRBV27 and TRBJ2-2; weak D call: TRBD1 (6 bases). This CDR3 region has 13 residues. The germline gives CDR1 MNHEY, CDR2 SMNVEV (reference sequence). The germline V and J ends were trimmed by 7 bases and 5 bases, with 11 bases remaining between them. CDR3 nucleotide sequence: TGTGCCAGCAAATTACAGGGAACCGGGGAGCTGTTTTTT. The encoded protein is CASKLQGTGELFF.

This chain uses TRBV2 with TRBJ2-7; TRBD2 matches 8 bases. J was trimmed by 7 bases and V by 6 bases; bases with no gene match: 11. Germline-derived CDR1 and CDR2 are SNHLY and FYNNEI. CDR3 length: 14 amino acids. CDR3 loop: CASRGFGASGEQYF. CDR3 nucleotides: TGTGCCAGCAGAGGTTTCGGAGCTAGCGGGGAGCAGTACTTC. Filled out from reference TRBV2 and TRBJ2-7, the complete variable domain reads EPEVTQTPSHQVTQMGQEVILRCVPISNHLYFYWYRQILGQKVEFLVSFYNNEISEKSEIFDDQFSVERPDGSNFTLKIRSTKLEDSAMYFCASRGFGASGEQYFGPGTRLTVT.

J is TRBJ2-1 and V is TRBV5-1, with D possibly TRBD2 on 6 matching bases. Germline assignment: CDR1 SGHRS and CDR2 YFSETQ. CDR3 size: 17 residues. V shed 3 bases and J shed 7 bases, with 23 bases lying between them. CDR3 in amino acids: CASSSQGSGSARNEQFF. The CDR3 DNA reads as TGCGCCAGCAGCTCCCAAGGCTCCGGGAGCGCGAGGAATGAGCAGTTCTTC.

In DNA form, the CDR3 reads TGTGCCAGTAGTATACCCCCAGTAGGATACAATGAGCAGTTCTTC. Amino acid sequence: CASSIPPVGYNEQFF. V and J are TRBV19 and TRBJ2-1; D call uncertain. The CDR3 extends over 15 amino acids. The V end was cut by 2 bases, the J end by 4 bases, with 12 bases between. The germline CDR1 and CDR2 sequences are LNHDA and SQIVND (reference sequence). Full variable domain (outside the CDR3, taken from reference TRBV19 and TRBJ2-1): DGGITQSPKYLFRKEGQNVTLSCEQNLNHDAMYWYRQDPGQGLRLIYYSQIVNDFQKGDIAEGYSVSREKKESFPLTVTSAQKNPTAFYLCASSIPPVGYNEQFFGPGTRLTVL.

V usage is TRBV4-1 and J usage is TRBJ2-2; 8 nucleotides line up with TRBD2. The CDR3 contains 16 residues. Germline V CDR1 and CDR2: MGHRA, YSYEKL. The trim removed 1 base at V and 0 bases at J, leaving 1 base unmatched. The CDR3 DNA sequence: TGCGCCAGCAGCCAAGTACTAGCGGCGAACACCGGGGAGCTGTTTTTT. Translating it yields CASSQVLAANTGELFF.

In its sample, this clone was seen once. This chain uses TRBV7-2 with TRBJ1-2; a weak D match, TRBD1 (5 bases). The CDR3 extends over 15 amino acids. Germline CDR1 and CDR2: SGHTA and FQGNSA. Trimming left V 3 bases short and J 4 bases short, with 15 bases between. The CDR3: CASSFEPGPIYGYTF. The CDR3 DNA follows: TGTGCCAGCAGCTTCGAGCCGGGACCGATCTATGGCTACACCTTC.

The gene calls are TRBV5-1 and TRBJ1-1; D might be TRBD1 (5 bases). This CDR3 contains 15 residues. Deletions cut 0 bases from V and 5 bases from J, with 14 bases between. Looked up from germline, CDR1 is SGHRS and CDR2 is YFSETQ. DNA for the CDR3: TGCGCCAGCAGCTTGGTTCCTCCGGGGCCAACTGAAGCTTTCTTT. This sequence encodes CASSLVPPGPTEAFF.

This clone was found many times. This chain joins TRBV10-3 and TRBJ1-1, with 9 bases aligning to TRBD1. The germline CDR1 and CDR2 sequences are ENHRY and SYGVKD. Trimming took 4 bases from V and 5 from J; bases not matched to a gene: 5. The CDR3 is 14 residues long. The CDR3 DNA reads TGTGCCATCAGTGGGGGGACAGGGATGACTGAAGCTTTCTTT. It translates to CAISGGTGMTEAFF.

The rearrangement joins TRBV27 to TRBJ1-6; D uncertain. This CDR3 spans 14 amino acids. In germline, CDR1 is MNHEY, CDR2 SMNVEV (reference sequence). V shed 5 bases and J shed 10 bases, with 15 bases lying between them. In nucleotides, the CDR3 is TGTGCCAGCAGTCCCCGGACGGATCCCTCACCCCTCCACTTT. Translation: CASSPRTDPSPLHF.